What follows is one T cell receptor beta chain and its context. This entry is derived from a study of blood T cell repertoires in COVID-19. Looking at the study overall: Some COVID-19 samples were acute and others convalescent; all came from the United States, Italy and Spain. PBMCs, B-cell-depleted T cells, or T cells were the source of the cDNA or gDNA that made up the material.

Germline loops: CDR1 SGHKS, CDR2 YYEKEE (reference sequence). The CDR3 is 13 amino acids. V gave up 4 bases and J gave up 6 bases; unmatched junction bases: 4. Per the authors' pipeline: Amplification of reference gene primers was used by the study to estimate nucleated cell counts. Profiling relied on immunoSEQ multiplex PCR, and the TCRdb table lists in-frame clones only, not all of them. D and trimming come from the DNA, and the V and J calls and clone size come from that table. In the table there are some 80,000 clones, less than 90% of which are singletons. This receptor was identified in a man aged 55 to 70 with active or convalescent COVID-19. The material sequenced was peripheral blood. The chain recombines TRBV5-5 with TRBJ2-5, with 9 bases lining up with TRBD1. The CDR3 DNA is TGTGCCAGCAGCCCGGGGACAGGGAAGACCCAGTACTTC. It yields the protein CASSPGTGKTQYF.